The 6 T cell receptor beta chains reported below all come from one sample, sequenced in a study of identical twins. TCRdb itself ran the 5' RACE reads through MiXCR, one entry per CDR3 protein. The data contain 1.5 million to 2 million distinct CDR3 sequences, around a third of them singletons. The sequenced sample consisted of cord blood. The receptors shown here come from a newborn girl in good health.

V gene TRBV24-1 combines with J gene TRBJ2-1; possibly TRBD2 for D (5 bases). The germline V gene has CDR1 KGHDR and CDR2 SFDVKD. Trimming removed 1 base at V and 4 bases at J, with 13 bases between. The CDR3 contains 16 residues. In nucleotides, the CDR3 is TGTGCCACCAGTGATTTAGACACCCCGGGGTACAATGAGCAGTTCTTC. Translation: CATSDLDTPGYNEQFF.

The chain links TRBV11-1 to TRBJ2-3; D is unresolved. CDR1 and CDR2 from the germline V gene are SGHAT and FQDESV (reference sequence). The CDR3 runs to 16 residues. The V end was cut by 4 bases, the J end by 4 bases, with 18 bases between. The CDR3 region has the DNA TGTGCCAGCAGCTCCACCCGGGTCCATCTCGCAGATACGCAGTATTTT. Translation gives CASSSTRVHLADTQYF.

The sample holds a few counts of this clonotype. The junction shows a germline mismatch at one end, possibly a read error. V and J are TRBV5-1 and TRBJ1-2, with D perhaps TRBD1 (5 bases). CDR1 and CDR2 from the germline V gene are SGHRS and YFSETQ. CDR3 length: 15 residues. Written as DNA, the CDR3 is TGTGCCAGCAGCTTAGCGGGGGGGGGGAGCTATGGCTACACCTTC. Its translation is CASSLAGGGSYGYTF.

The chain couples TRBV21-1 to TRBJ2-7; TRBD2, as called in the table, went unchecked against the DNA. TRBV21-1 is an annotated pseudogene. This CDR3 has 14 amino acids. DNA for the CDR3: TGTGCCAGCAGCAAAGTTCGGGATTACGTCGAGCAGTACTTC. Residues: CASSKVRDYVEQYF.

This clonotype was counted a few times. The gene calls are TRBV20-1 and TRBJ2-3; D is unresolved. The V and J ends lost 2 bases and 1 base respectively, with 7 bases between them. The CDR3 totals 13 residues. Looked up from germline, CDR1 is DFQATT and CDR2 is SNEGSKA (reference sequence). DNA for the CDR3: TGCAGTGCTAGAAGTTGGGGCACAGATACGCAGTATTTT. Its protein product is CSARSWGTDTQYF.

The gene calls are TRBV7-9 and TRBJ1-5; D not resolved. The V gene lost 5 bases and the J gene lost 7 bases, with 12 bases spanning the gap. Per the germline V gene, CDR1 is SEHNR and CDR2 is FQNEAQ (reference sequence). The CDR3 has 13 amino acids. CDR3 sequence reads: CASSPTSLQPQHF. The CDR3 bases are TGTGCCAGCAGCCCTACCTCTTTGCAGCCCCAGCATTTT.